These 7 T cell receptor beta chains share one sample of origin, sequenced in a study of CD8+ T cells in alopecia areata. Treatment here: oral pan-JAK inhibitor, 5-10 mg twice daily. RNA extraction was followed by reverse transcription into cDNA, which acted as the sequencing template. Libraries were prepared by immunoSEQ multiplex PCR; TCRdb keeps only in-frame clonotypes and omits some of them. The data contain roughly 250,000 clones, around three fifths of them singletons. The material sequenced was CD4+ T cells sorted from blood, taken around week 54, from a patient treated with tofacitinib. These receptors all stem from a human donor with alopecia areata.

The chain couples TRBV30 to TRBJ2-3; D possibly uses TRBD1 or TRBD2 (5 bases each). The V gene lost 0 bases and the J gene lost 2 bases, with 9 bases spanning the gap. Germline V gene sequence: CDR1 GTSNPN, CDR2 SVGIG (reference sequence). The CDR3 runs to 14 residues. CDR3 sequence (DNA): TGTGCCTGGAGTGTAAGGGACCCCACAGATACGCAGTATTTT. Protein: CAWSVRDPTDTQYF.

V usage is TRBV4-1 and J usage is TRBJ1-1; 8 bases are shared with TRBD1. V shed 4 bases and J 10 bases; nucleotides not matched to a gene: 2. CDR1 and CDR2 (germline): MGHRA, YSYEKL. This CDR3 is built from 11 residues. The CDR3 here is CASSRDRTAFF. The CDR3, as DNA: TGCGCCAGCAGCCGGGACAGGACAGCTTTCTTT.

CDR3 in DNA: TGTGCCAGCAGCTTACAGGTGGCGGGAATCCGCCAAGAGACCCAGTACTTC. Its translation is CASSLQVAGIRQETQYF. The gene calls are TRBV5-4 and TRBJ2-5; D may be TRBD2 (6 bases). The CDR3 runs to 17 residues. CDR1 is SGHNT and CDR2 is YYREEE in the germline V gene (reference sequence). The V and J ends lost 2 bases and 1 base respectively, with 18 bases between them.

V usage is TRBV2 and J usage is TRBJ1-1; weak D call: TRBD1 (6 bases). The germline V gene encodes CDR1 SNHLY and CDR2 FYNNEI. V gave up 6 bases and J gave up 4 bases, with 15 bases separating them. This CDR3 is built from 14 residues. The chain's CDR3 is CASRLQGGSTEAFF. CDR3 DNA: TGTGCCAGCAGGTTACAGGGAGGGAGCACTGAAGCTTTCTTT.

In its sample, this clone was seen a few times. Different DNA sequences within this sample yield the same CDR3. The rearrangement links TRBV5-1 to TRBJ2-5; D is ambiguous. Germline CDR1 reads SGHRS; CDR2 reads YFSETQ. V shed 3 bases and J shed 1 base, with 1 base lying between them. CDR3 length: 11 amino acids. The CDR3 protein is CASSSQETQYF. CDR3 DNA sequence: TGCGCCAGCAGCTCCCAAGAGACCCAGTACTTC.

The gene calls are TRBV11-2 and TRBJ1-6, with 9 bases aligning to TRBD1. The CDR3 loop spans 15 amino acids. V dropped 6 bases and J dropped 6; count of bases not matched to a gene: 6. Germline assignment: CDR1 SGHAT and CDR2 FQNNGV. CDR3 in amino acids: CASSTGQGSNSPLHF. The DNA of the CDR3 is TGTGCCAGCAGTACCGGACAGGGGAGTAATTCACCCCTCCACTTT.

The CDR3 DNA reads TGTGCCAGCAGCCCGAGTACCGGTTCGGGGCAGTTCTTC. The encoded protein is CASSPSTGSGQFF. This chain links TRBV7-6 with TRBJ2-1; D is unresolved. The V and J ends lost 5 bases and 12 bases respectively, with 17 bases between them. This CDR3 comprises 13 residues. Germline lookup yields CDR1 SGHVS and CDR2 FNYEAQ.